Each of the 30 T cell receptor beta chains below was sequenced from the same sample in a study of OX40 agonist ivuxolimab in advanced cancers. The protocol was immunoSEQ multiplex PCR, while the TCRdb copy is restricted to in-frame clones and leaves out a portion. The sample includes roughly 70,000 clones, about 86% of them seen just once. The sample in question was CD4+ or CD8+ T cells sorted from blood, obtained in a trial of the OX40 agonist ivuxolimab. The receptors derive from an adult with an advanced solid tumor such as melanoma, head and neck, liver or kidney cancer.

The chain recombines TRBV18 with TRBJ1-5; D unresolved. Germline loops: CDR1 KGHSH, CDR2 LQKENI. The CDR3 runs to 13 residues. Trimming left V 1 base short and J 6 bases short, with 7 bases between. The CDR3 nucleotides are TGTGCCAGCTCACCACTCGAGGGTCAGCCCCAGCATTTT. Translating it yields CASSPLEGQPQHF.

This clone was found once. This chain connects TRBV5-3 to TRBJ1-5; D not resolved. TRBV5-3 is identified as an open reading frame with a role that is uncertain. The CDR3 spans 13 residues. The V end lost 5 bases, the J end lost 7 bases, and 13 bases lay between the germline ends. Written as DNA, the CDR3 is TGTGCCAGAAGGTCCGAAGGAGGGCAGCCCCAGCATTTT. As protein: CARRSEGGQPQHF.

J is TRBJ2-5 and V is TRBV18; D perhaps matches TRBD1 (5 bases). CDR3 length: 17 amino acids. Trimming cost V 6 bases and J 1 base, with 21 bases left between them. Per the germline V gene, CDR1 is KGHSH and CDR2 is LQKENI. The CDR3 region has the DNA TGTGCCAGCTCGCCCACCCGACAGAAAGGGCCCCAAGAGACCCAGTACTTC. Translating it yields CASSPTRQKGPQETQYF. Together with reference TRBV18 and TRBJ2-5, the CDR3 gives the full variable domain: NAGVMQNPRHLVRRRGQEARLRCSPMKGHSHVYWYRQLPEEGLKFMVYLQKENIIDESGMPKERFSAEFPKEGPSILRIQQVVRGDSAAYFCASSPTRQKGPQETQYFGPGTRLLVL.

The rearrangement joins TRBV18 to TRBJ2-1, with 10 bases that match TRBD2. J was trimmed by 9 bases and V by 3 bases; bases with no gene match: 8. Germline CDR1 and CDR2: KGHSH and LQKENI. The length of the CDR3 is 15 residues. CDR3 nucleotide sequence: TGTGCCAGCTCACCCCCAGGACTAGCGGACGTTGAGCAGTTCTTC. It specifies CASSPPGLADVEQFF.

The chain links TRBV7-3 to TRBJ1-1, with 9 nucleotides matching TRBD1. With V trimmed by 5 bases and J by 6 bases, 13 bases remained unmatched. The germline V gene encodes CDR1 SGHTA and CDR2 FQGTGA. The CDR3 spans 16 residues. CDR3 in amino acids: CASSLELRDRVAEAFF. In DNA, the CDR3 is TGTGCCAGCAGCCTCGAGCTCCGGGACAGGGTTGCTGAAGCTTTCTTT.

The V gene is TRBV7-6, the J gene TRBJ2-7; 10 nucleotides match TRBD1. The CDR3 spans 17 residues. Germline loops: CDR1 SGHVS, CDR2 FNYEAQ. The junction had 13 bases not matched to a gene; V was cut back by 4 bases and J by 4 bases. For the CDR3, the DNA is TGTGCCAGCAGCTCAATAACCCCGGGACAGGGGAGGTACGAGCAGTACTTC. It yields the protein CASSSITPGQGRYEQYF.

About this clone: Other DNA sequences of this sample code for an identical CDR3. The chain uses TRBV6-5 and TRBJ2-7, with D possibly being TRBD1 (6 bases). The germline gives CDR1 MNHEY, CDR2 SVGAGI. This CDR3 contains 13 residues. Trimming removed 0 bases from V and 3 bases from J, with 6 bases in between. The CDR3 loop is CASSYSTGYEQYF. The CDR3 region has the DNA TGTGCCAGCAGTTACTCGACAGGCTACGAGCAGTACTTC.

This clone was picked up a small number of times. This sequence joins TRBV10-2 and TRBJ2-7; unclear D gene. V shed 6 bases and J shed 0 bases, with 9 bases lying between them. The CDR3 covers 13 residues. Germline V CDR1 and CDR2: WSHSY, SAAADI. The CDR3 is CASRDRSSYEQYF. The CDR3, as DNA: TGCGCCAGCAGGGACCGCAGCTCCTACGAGCAGTACTTC.

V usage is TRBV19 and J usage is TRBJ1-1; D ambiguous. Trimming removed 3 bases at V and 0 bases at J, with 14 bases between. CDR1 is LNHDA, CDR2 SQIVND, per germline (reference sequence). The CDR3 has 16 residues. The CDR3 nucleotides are TGTGCCAGTAGTATCTCGGCGGGTGCCATGAACACTGAAGCTTTCTTT. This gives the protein CASSISAGAMNTEAFF.

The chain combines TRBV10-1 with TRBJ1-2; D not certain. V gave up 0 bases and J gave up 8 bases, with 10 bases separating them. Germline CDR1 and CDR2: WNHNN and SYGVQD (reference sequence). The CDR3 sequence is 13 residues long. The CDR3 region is CASSESLTGGYTF. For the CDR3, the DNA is TGCGCCAGCAGTGAGTCCCTGACGGGCGGCTACACCTTC.

The CDR3 DNA reads as TGTGCCAGCAGTGCAAGACAGGGGGTCGGAGAGACCCAGTACTTC. It codes for CASSARQGVGETQYF. The V gene is TRBV27, the J gene TRBJ2-5; the match to TRBD1 covers 9 bases. The trim removed 5 bases at V and 4 bases at J, leaving 8 bases unmatched. Germline CDR1 MNHEY, CDR2 SMNVEV (reference sequence). This CDR3 has 15 residues.

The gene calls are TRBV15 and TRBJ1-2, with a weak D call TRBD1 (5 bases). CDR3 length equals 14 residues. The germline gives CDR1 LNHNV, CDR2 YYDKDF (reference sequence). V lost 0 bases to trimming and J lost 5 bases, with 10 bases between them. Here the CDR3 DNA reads TGTGCCACCAGCAGAGACAGGGTAGGGTATGGCTACACCTTC. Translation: CATSRDRVGYGYTF.

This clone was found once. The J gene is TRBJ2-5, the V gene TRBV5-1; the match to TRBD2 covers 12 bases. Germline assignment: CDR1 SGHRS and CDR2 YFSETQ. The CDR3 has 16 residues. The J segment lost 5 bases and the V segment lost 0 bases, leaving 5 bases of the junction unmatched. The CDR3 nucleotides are TGCGCCAGCAGCTTGGGACTAGCGGGAGATGTGGAGACCCAGTACTTC. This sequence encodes CASSLGLAGDVETQYF.

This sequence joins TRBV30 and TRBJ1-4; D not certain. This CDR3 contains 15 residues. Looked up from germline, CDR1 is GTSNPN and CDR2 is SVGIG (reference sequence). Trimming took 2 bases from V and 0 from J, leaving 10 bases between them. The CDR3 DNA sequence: TGTGCCTGGAGTCGCGGGTTTGCAACTAATGAAAAACTGTTTTTT. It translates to CAWSRGFATNEKLFF.

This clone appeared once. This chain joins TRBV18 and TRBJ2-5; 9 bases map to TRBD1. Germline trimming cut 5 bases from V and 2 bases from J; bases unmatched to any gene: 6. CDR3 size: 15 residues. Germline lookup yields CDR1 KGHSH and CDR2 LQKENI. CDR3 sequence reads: CASSIGTGYQETQYF. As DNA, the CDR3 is TGTGCCAGCTCAATTGGGACAGGGTATCAAGAGACCCAGTACTTC.

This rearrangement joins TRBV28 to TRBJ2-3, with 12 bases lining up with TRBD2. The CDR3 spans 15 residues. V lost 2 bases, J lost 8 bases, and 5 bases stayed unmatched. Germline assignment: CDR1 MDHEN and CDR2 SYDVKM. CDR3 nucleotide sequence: TGTGCCAGCAGTTTAGGGCTAGCGGGAGGGGGTACGCAGTATTTT. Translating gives CASSLGLAGGGTQYF.

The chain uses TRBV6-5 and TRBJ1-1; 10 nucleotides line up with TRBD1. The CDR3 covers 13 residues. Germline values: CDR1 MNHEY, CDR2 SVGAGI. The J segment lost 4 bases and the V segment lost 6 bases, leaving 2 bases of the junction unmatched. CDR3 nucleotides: TGTGCCAGCAGGCGGACAGGGGGCACTGAAGCTTTCTTT. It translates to CASRRTGGTEAFF.

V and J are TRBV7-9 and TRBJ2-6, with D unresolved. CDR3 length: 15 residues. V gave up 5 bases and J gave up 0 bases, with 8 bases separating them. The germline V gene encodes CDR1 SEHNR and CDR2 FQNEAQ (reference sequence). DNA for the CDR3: TGTGCCAGCAGCCCTGTTCTCTCTGGGGCCAACGTCCTGACTTTC. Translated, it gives CASSPVLSGANVLTF.

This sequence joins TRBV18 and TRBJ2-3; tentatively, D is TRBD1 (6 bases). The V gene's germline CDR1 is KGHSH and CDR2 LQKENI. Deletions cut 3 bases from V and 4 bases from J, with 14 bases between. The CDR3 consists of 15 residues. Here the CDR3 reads CASSPETGGADTQYF. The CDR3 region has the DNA TGTGCCAGCTCACCTGAGACAGGTGGCGCAGATACGCAGTATTTT.

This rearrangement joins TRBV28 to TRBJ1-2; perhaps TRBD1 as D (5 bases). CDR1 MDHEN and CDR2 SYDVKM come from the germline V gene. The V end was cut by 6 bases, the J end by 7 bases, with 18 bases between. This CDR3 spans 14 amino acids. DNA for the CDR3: TGTGCCAGCAGCCCAGGGAGTTTTACTTCTGGCTACACCTTC. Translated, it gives CASSPGSFTSGYTF.

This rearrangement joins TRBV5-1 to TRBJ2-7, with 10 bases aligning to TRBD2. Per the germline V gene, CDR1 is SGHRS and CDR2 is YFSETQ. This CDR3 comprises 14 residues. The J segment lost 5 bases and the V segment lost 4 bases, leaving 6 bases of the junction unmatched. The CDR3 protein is CASSTSGDPNEQYF. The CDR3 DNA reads TGCGCCAGCAGCACTAGCGGGGACCCGAACGAGCAGTACTTC.

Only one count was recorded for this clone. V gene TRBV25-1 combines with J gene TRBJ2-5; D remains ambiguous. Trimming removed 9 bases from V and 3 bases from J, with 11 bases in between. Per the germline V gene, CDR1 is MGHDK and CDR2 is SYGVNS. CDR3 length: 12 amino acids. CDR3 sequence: CASRPGEETQYF. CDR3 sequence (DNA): TGTGCCAGTAGGCCAGGCGAAGAGACCCAGTACTTC. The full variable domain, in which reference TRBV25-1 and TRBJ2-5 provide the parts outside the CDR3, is EADIYQTPRYLVIGTGKKITLECSQTMGHDKMYWYQQDPGMELHLIHYSYGVNSTEKGDLSSESTVSRIRTEHFPLTLESARPSHTSQYLCASRPGEETQYFGPGTRLLVL.

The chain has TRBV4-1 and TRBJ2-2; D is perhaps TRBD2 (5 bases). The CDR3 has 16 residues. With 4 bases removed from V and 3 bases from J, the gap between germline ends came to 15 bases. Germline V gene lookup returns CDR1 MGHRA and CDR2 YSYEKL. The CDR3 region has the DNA TGCGCCAGCAGCCGAGTCCTGTCGAGGGACACCGGGGAGCTGTTTTTT. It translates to CASSRVLSRDTGELFF.

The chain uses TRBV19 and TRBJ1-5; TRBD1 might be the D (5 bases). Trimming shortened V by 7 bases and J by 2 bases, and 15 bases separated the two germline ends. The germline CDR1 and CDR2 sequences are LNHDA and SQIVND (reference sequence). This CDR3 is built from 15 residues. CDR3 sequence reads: CASTLYGAGNQPQHF. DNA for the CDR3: TGTGCCAGTACCCTATACGGGGCCGGCAATCAGCCCCAGCATTTT.

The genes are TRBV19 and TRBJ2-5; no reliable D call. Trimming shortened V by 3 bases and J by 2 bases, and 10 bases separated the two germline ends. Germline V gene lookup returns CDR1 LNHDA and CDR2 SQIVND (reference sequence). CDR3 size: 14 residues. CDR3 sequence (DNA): TGTGCCAGTAGTATCGGTCGGAGACAAGAGACCCAGTACTTC. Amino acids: CASSIGRRQETQYF.

DNA of the CDR3: TGCGCCAGCAGCTTGGATCAGGGGGGCGACTATGGCTACACCTTC. It encodes CASSLDQGGDYGYTF. The rearrangement uses TRBV5-1 and TRBJ1-2; TRBD1 aligns across 7 bases. The CDR3 totals 15 residues. Germline V gene data show CDR1 as SGHRS and CDR2 as YFSETQ. Trimming removed 0 bases from V and 3 bases from J; junction bases left unmatched: 5.

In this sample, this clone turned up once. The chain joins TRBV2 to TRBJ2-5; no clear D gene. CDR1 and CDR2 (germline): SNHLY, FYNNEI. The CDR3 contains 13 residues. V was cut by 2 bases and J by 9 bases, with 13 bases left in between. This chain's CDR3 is CASSEPSLGSQYF. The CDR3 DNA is TGTGCCAGCAGTGAACCCTCTCTTGGGTCCCAGTACTTC.

The CDR3 is CASRPGSSYNEQFF. CDR3 nucleotide sequence: TGCGCCAGCAGACCAGGGAGCTCCTACAATGAGCAGTTCTTC. This chain links TRBV23-1 with TRBJ2-1; TRBD1 or TRBD2 may be the D gene (5 bases each). TRBV23-1 is an ORF, with its function uncertain. V lost 6 bases and J 0 bases, leaving 9 bases between the germline ends. The CDR3 spans 14 residues.

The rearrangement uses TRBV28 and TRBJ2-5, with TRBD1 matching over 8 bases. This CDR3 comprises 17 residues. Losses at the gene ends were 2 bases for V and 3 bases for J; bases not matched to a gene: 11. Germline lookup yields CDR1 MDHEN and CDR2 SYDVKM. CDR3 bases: TGTGCCAGCAGTTTACCACTCGGGGCAGGGGGCGAAGAGACCCAGTACTTC. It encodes CASSLPLGAGGEETQYF.

The CDR3 loop is CASSQERGGAGGRMDEQYF. The CDR3 DNA reads TGTGCCAGCAGCCAAGAACGCGGGGGGGCAGGGGGAAGAATGGACGAGCAGTACTTC. This rearrangement joins TRBV4-2 to TRBJ2-7, with 9 bases that match TRBD2. V lost 0 bases, J lost 5 bases, and 17 bases stayed unmatched. CDR1 is LGHNA and CDR2 is YNFKEQ in the germline V gene. This CDR3 has 19 amino acids.